The sequence of this T cell receptor (beta chain) was determined in a study of T-cell memory formation after mild COVID-19. This CDR3 is built from 15 residues. Germline CDR1 and CDR2: SGHTA and FQGTGA. V was clipped by 4 bases and J by 3 bases; unmatched bases: 3. One entry per CDR3 protein, called by TCRdb with MiXCR from the 5' RACE reads. Here the sample spans about 340,000 distinct CDR3 sequences, around 20% being singletons. The gene calls are TRBV7-3 and TRBJ2-3, with TRBD2 matching 11 bases. The receptor was derived from a man aged 18 to 35 who had mild COVID-19 (a few samples of this study predate the infection). Cell type and time point are not known. The sequencing sample was made of PBMCs or a T cell subset sorted from them (not recorded which). The DNA for the CDR3 is TGTGCCAGCAGCTCACTAGCGGGGGAGACAGATACGCAGTATTTT. Residues: CASSSLAGETDTQYF.